The 24 T cell receptor beta chains in this list originate from one sample, sequenced in a study of shared clonotypes between healthy human individuals. Clones were sequenced by immunoSEQ multiplex PCR, and TCRdb holds only the in-frame ones, with some missing. The sample shows about 1 million clones, around 74% of them seen only once. Input material: memory CD4+ T cells sorted from blood. Subset here: CD45RA-negative fraction. The receptor source for this set is a man between 18 and 29 years old in good health.

Ten or more counts support this clone. J is TRBJ1-5 and V is TRBV5-1, with 7 bases matching TRBD1. Germline V gene data show CDR1 as SGHRS and CDR2 as YFSETQ. The CDR3 loop spans 15 amino acids. J was trimmed by 3 bases and V by 5 bases; bases with no gene match: 8. The CDR3 DNA sequence: TGCGCCAGCAGTGAGACAGGGTCGGACAATCAGCCCCAGCATTTT. It translates to CASSETGSDNQPQHF.

V gene TRBV18 combines with J gene TRBJ1-1; D is possibly TRBD1 (5 bases). The CDR3 has 15 residues. Germline CDR1 and CDR2: KGHSH and LQKENI. Trimming left V 3 bases short and J 2 bases short, with 13 bases between. In nucleotides, the CDR3 is TGTGCCAGCTCACCGGTGGGGGGGGTAAACACTGAAGCTTTCTTT. As protein: CASSPVGGVNTEAFF. Full variable domain (rest looked up from reference TRBV18 and TRBJ1-1): NAGVMQNPRHLVRRRGQEARLRCSPMKGHSHVYWYRQLPEEGLKFMVYLQKENIIDESGMPKERFSAEFPKEGPSILRIQQVVRGDSAAYFCASSPVGGVNTEAFFGQGTRLTVV.

The chain employs TRBV7-9 and TRBJ1-2; no clear D gene. The CDR3 extends over 13 amino acids. V was clipped by 1 base and J by 1 base, with 4 bases between them. CDR1 is SEHNR, CDR2 FQNEAQ, per germline (reference sequence). The chain's CDR3 is CASSLEINYGYTF. In DNA form, the CDR3 reads TGTGCCAGCAGCTTAGAAATTAACTATGGCTACACCTTC.

The chain links TRBV5-8 to TRBJ2-6, with D perhaps TRBD2 (6 bases). V lost 3 bases and J lost 4, with 11 bases in between. The CDR3 is 15 amino acids. Germline V gives CDR1 SGHTS, CDR2 YDEGEE. This chain's CDR3 is CASSSGDSGANVLTF. The DNA for the CDR3 is TGTGCCAGCAGCTCGGGGGATTCAGGGGCCAACGTCCTGACTTTC.

V and J are TRBV5-6 and TRBJ1-4, with D hard to call. CDR3 length equals 14 residues. V was trimmed by 1 base and J by 2 bases, leaving 6 bases between them. Germline CDR1 and CDR2: SGHDT and YYEEEE. CDR3 protein: CASSLYQTNEKLFF. CDR3 nucleotides: TGTGCCAGCAGCTTGTACCAGACTAATGAAAAACTGTTTTTT.

The V gene is TRBV5-1, the J gene TRBJ2-5; perhaps TRBD2 as D (6 bases). The CDR3 contains 16 residues. V was shortened by 4 bases and J by 5 bases, with 21 bases between the two germline ends. The germline V gene has CDR1 SGHRS and CDR2 YFSETQ. Here the CDR3 DNA reads TGCGCCAGCAGCCCCCGGACACACCCCGGAGGGGAGACCCAGTACTTC. Translated, it gives CASSPRTHPGGETQYF.

The V call is TRBV29-1, the J call TRBJ1-1; a possible D gene is TRBD1 (6 bases). The CDR3 has 13 residues. The V gene's germline CDR1 is SQVTM and CDR2 ANQGSEA. The V and J ends lost 2 bases and 5 bases respectively, with 12 bases between them. Here the CDR3 DNA reads TGCAGCGTTGAAACGGGGGCTGGGACTGAAGCTTTCTTT. Amino acid sequence: CSVETGAGTEAFF.

The sample holds a few counts of this clone. The same CDR3 is also encoded by other DNA sequences in this sample. The chain's CDR3 is CASSGQGTDTQYF. In DNA form, the CDR3 reads TGCGCCAGCAGCGGACAGGGCACAGATACGCAGTATTTT. The chain employs TRBV5-1 and TRBJ2-3; 7 nucleotides line up with TRBD1. Germline V gene sequence: CDR1 SGHRS, CDR2 YFSETQ. The CDR3 loop spans 13 amino acids. V lost 4 bases and J lost 1; bases outside the gene matches: 0. Variable domain in full (rest from reference TRBV5-1 and TRBJ2-3): KAGVTQTPRYLIKTRGQQVTLSCSPISGHRSVSWYQQTPGQGLQFLFEYFSETQRNKGNFPGRFSGRQFSNSRSEMNVSTLELGDSALYLCASSGQGTDTQYFGPGTRLTVL.

This clone was observed a handful of times. J is TRBJ2-7 and V is TRBV5-5; perhaps TRBD2 as D (6 bases). The V and J ends lost 0 bases and 2 bases respectively, with 12 bases between them. Germline CDR1 SGHKS, CDR2 YYEKEE (reference sequence). The CDR3 sequence is 15 residues long. CDR3 bases: TGTGCCAGCAGCTTGGCCGCAGGGACTCCCTACGAGCAGTACTTC. Translating it yields CASSLAAGTPYEQYF.

This clone was observed a few times. The V and J genes are TRBV5-1 and TRBJ2-4; 9 nucleotides match TRBD2. The germline CDR1 and CDR2 sequences are SGHRS and YFSETQ. Losses at the gene ends were 4 bases for V and 2 bases for J; bases not matched to a gene: 4. This CDR3 is built from 15 residues. CDR3 in amino acids: CASSLAGMSKNIQYF. The CDR3 DNA sequence: TGCGCCAGCAGCCTAGCGGGGATGTCCAAAAACATTCAGTACTTC.

The table lists this clone with a few counts. V gene TRBV11-1 combines with J gene TRBJ2-5, with 7 bases that match TRBD1. CDR3 size: 15 residues. CDR1 is SGHAT and CDR2 is FQDESV in the germline V gene (reference sequence). V shed 3 bases and J 1 base; nucleotides not matched to a gene: 5. The CDR3 protein is CASSFDGTAQETQYF. The CDR3 region has the DNA TGTGCCAGCAGCTTCGACGGGACAGCCCAAGAGACCCAGTACTTC.

This rearrangement joins TRBV18 to TRBJ1-4; D is unclear. CDR3 length: 13 residues. The V and J ends lost 6 bases and 7 bases respectively, with 12 bases between them. The germline V gene has CDR1 KGHSH and CDR2 LQKENI. CDR3 in amino acids: CASSPDRSEKLFF. CDR3 DNA: TGTGCCAGCTCTCCCGATAGGAGTGAAAAACTGTTTTTT.

This chain's CDR3 is CASSRTGTETEAFF. CDR3 sequence (DNA): TGTGCCAGCAGTCGGACAGGGACGGAAACTGAAGCTTTCTTT. The V gene is TRBV6-1, the J gene TRBJ1-1; 8 nucleotides match TRBD1. CDR3 length: 14 residues. Germline V gives CDR1 MNHNS, CDR2 SASEGT. Losses at the gene ends were 5 bases for V and 5 bases for J; bases not matched to a gene: 7.

Only one count was recorded for this clone. V and J are TRBV5-6 and TRBJ1-2; TRBD1 matches at 9 bases. The trim removed 3 bases at V and 4 bases at J, leaving 4 bases unmatched. CDR1 and CDR2 (germline): SGHDT, YYEEEE. The CDR3 consists of 14 residues. CDR3 DNA: TGTGCCAGCAGCTCCGGGACAGGGATCTATGGCTACACCTTC. Translating gives CASSSGTGIYGYTF.

J is TRBJ2-4 and V is TRBV5-8, with 7 bases identical to TRBD1. The CDR3 runs to 14 residues. V was clipped by 6 bases and J by 4 bases; unmatched bases: 7. The germline V gene encodes CDR1 SGHTS and CDR2 YDEGEE. The CDR3: CASNRPGQKNIQYF. In nucleotides, the CDR3 is TGTGCCAGCAACAGACCGGGACAGAAAAACATTCAGTACTTC.

The rearrangement joins TRBV19 to TRBJ2-2, with 8 bases matching TRBD1. The CDR3 runs to 14 residues. The germline gives CDR1 LNHDA, CDR2 SQIVND (reference sequence). The V segment lost 6 bases and the J segment 5 bases; nucleotides outside the gene matches: 5. The CDR3 region has the DNA TGTGCCAGTAGGCACCGGACAGGGACCGGGGAGCTGTTTTTT. Protein sequence: CASRHRTGTGELFF.

The J gene is TRBJ1-3, the V gene TRBV5-1, with TRBD1 matching over 8 bases. The germline gives CDR1 SGHRS, CDR2 YFSETQ. J was trimmed by 0 bases and V by 4 bases; bases with no gene match: 6. The CDR3 consists of 16 residues. Here the CDR3 DNA reads TGCGCCAGCAGCGACGGACAGGGTGGCTCTGGAAACACCATATATTTT. The encoded protein is CASSDGQGGSGNTIYF.

This clone showed up just a few times. The chain recombines TRBV28 with TRBJ1-1; no definite D call. The germline V gene has CDR1 MDHEN and CDR2 SYDVKM. CDR3 length: 11 amino acids. Trimming took off 7 bases at V and 5 bases at J, with 8 bases between the two ends. In DNA form, the CDR3 reads TGTGCCAGCAACAACCGGACTGAAGCTTTCTTT. Its protein is CASNNRTEAFF.

V and J are TRBV7-9 and TRBJ2-1; D is unresolved. V was trimmed by 7 bases and J by 9 bases, leaving 13 bases between them. The CDR3 extends over 12 amino acids. The germline V gene encodes CDR1 SEHNR and CDR2 FQNEAQ (reference sequence). For the CDR3, the DNA is TGTGCCAGCACCGCCCTCGGCATTGAGCAGTTCTTC. It encodes CASTALGIEQFF. The variable domain in full, with the rest retrieved from reference TRBV7-9 and TRBJ2-1, is DTGVSQNPRHKITKRGQNVTFRCDPISEHNRLYWYRQTLGQGPEFLTYFQNEAQLEKSRLLSDRFSAERPKGSFSTLEIQRTEQGDSAMYLCASTALGIEQFFGPGTRLTVL.

The chain links TRBV5-4 to TRBJ2-1, with D perhaps matching TRBD1 (5 bases). V gave up 2 bases and J gave up 10 bases, with 10 bases separating them. This CDR3 is built from 12 residues. The V gene's germline CDR1 is SGHNT and CDR2 YYREEE (reference sequence). The CDR3 loop is CASSFSRGEQFF. In nucleotides, the CDR3 is TGTGCCAGCAGCTTTTCAAGGGGAGAGCAGTTCTTC.

This chain uses TRBV18 with TRBJ2-5; D gene ambiguous. This CDR3 is 13 amino acids long. The V end was cut by 4 bases, the J end by 0 bases, with 6 bases between. Germline lookup yields CDR1 KGHSH and CDR2 LQKENI. The CDR3 loop reads CASSLSYQETQYF. Written as DNA, the CDR3 is TGTGCCAGCTCACTCTCGTACCAAGAGACCCAGTACTTC.

The chain employs TRBV2 and TRBJ2-7; 12 positions agree with TRBD1. Germline lookup yields CDR1 SNHLY and CDR2 FYNNEI. The CDR3 is made up of 15 amino acids. Losses at the gene ends were 5 bases for V and 2 bases for J; bases not matched to a gene: 4. Here the CDR3 reads CASSLGQGATYEQYF. The CDR3 coding sequence is TGTGCCAGCAGTTTGGGACAGGGGGCGACCTACGAGCAGTACTTC.

The V call is TRBV19, the J call TRBJ1-6; 9 bases match TRBD1. The CDR3 length is 14 residues. CDR1 LNHDA and CDR2 SQIVND come from the germline V gene (reference sequence). J lost 7 bases, V lost 8 bases, and 6 bases had no gene match. This CDR3 is CASSGTGWNSPLHF. In DNA, the CDR3 is TGTGCCAGTTCCGGGACAGGGTGGAATTCACCCCTCCACTTT.

Comments on this clone: The junction and the germline gene differ at one end; a read error may be behind it. This chain links TRBV7-9 with TRBJ1-1, with a possible D match to TRBD1 (5 bases). The CDR3 consists of 13 residues. Germline V gives CDR1 SEHNR, CDR2 FQNEAQ (reference sequence). CDR3 nucleotide sequence: TGTGCCAGCAGCTCGGACACCCATCCTAAAAGGATCTTT. Its protein product is CASSSDTHPKRIF.